The 7 T cell receptor beta chains listed next were all sequenced from one sample in a study of cytomegalovirus exposure and HLA in healthy donors. PCR primers comprised 60 Vbeta and 13 Jbeta primers. Produced via immunoSEQ multiplex PCR; TCRdb's table is partial and in-frame only. This table has about 150,000 clones, 64% appearing once. Sequencing used PBMCs. The receptors were sampled from a woman in her twenties or thirties in good health and CMV-seropositive.

The chain combines TRBV4-1 with TRBJ2-3; D is possibly TRBD1 (6 bases). Germline V gene lookup returns CDR1 MGHRA and CDR2 YSYEKL. CDR3 size: 16 residues. V lost 4 bases and J 3 bases, leaving 17 bases between the germline ends. The CDR3 reads CASSPHNRVETDTQYF. The CDR3 DNA reads as TGCGCCAGCAGCCCACATAACAGGGTAGAGACAGATACGCAGTATTTT.

The chain joins TRBV19 to TRBJ1-6; D is undetermined. V gave up 6 bases and J gave up 5 bases, with 11 bases separating them. The CDR3 is 14 residues long. Germline CDR1 is LNHDA and CDR2 is SQIVND (reference sequence). The CDR3 region is CASSPVGDNSPLHF. CDR3 DNA sequence: TGTGCCAGTAGCCCGGTCGGGGATAATTCACCCCTCCACTTT.

V usage is TRBV28 and J usage is TRBJ1-2; D call uncertain. Germline V lookup: CDR1 MDHEN, CDR2 SYDVKM. Trimming took off 5 bases at V and 0 bases at J, with 7 bases between the two ends. The CDR3 is 13 amino acids. The CDR3 protein is CASSPYPNYGYTF. The CDR3 DNA sequence: TGTGCCAGCAGTCCCTACCCTAACTATGGCTACACCTTC.

V and J are TRBV7-9 and TRBJ2-5; 9 positions match TRBD1. Germline-derived CDR1 and CDR2 are SEHNR and FQNEAQ (reference sequence). V shed 4 bases, J shed 4 bases, and the junction held 13 bases outside the gene matches. This CDR3 has 17 amino acids. In DNA form, the CDR3 reads TGTGCCAGCAGCTCCGGGACAGGGTTCCCCGGGCGAGAGACCCAGTACTTC. It codes for CASSSGTGFPGRETQYF.

The gene calls are TRBV27 and TRBJ1-2; D may be TRBD1 (5 bases). This CDR3 comprises 15 residues. V dropped 2 bases and J dropped 4 bases, with 14 bases sitting between them. Per the germline V gene, CDR1 is MNHEY and CDR2 is SMNVEV (reference sequence). CDR3 sequence reads: CASSLNAGSSYGYTF. The CDR3 nucleotides read TGTGCCAGCAGTTTAAATGCAGGGTCGAGCTATGGCTACACCTTC.

The CDR3 DNA is TGCGCCAGCAGCCAAGATAGGGGAATAGGGGCCACAGATACGCAGTATTTT. This translates into CASSQDRGIGATDTQYF. V is TRBV4-1 and J is TRBJ2-3; tentatively, D is TRBD1 (5 bases). This CDR3 is 17 amino acids long. Trimming cost V 0 bases and J 2 bases, with 15 bases left between them. Germline assignment: CDR1 MGHRA and CDR2 YSYEKL.

This chain links TRBV9 with TRBJ1-5; D not certain. This CDR3 comprises 12 residues. Looked up from germline, CDR1 is SGDLS and CDR2 is YYNGEE. V was shortened by 5 bases and J by 5 bases, with 8 bases between the two germline ends. CDR3 residues: CASRQVYQPQHF. For the CDR3, the DNA is TGTGCCAGCAGGCAGGTGTATCAGCCCCAGCATTTT. The entire variable domain, with the rest obtained from reference TRBV9 and TRBJ1-5, is as follows: DSGVTQTPKHLITATGQRVTLRCSPRSGDLSVYWYQQSLDQGLQFLIQYYNGEERAKGNILERFSAQQFPDLHSELNLSSLELGDSALYFCASRQVYQPQHFGDGTRLSIL.